One and the same sample provided the 17 T cell receptor beta chains below, sequenced in a study of PD-1 blockade in classical Hodgkin lymphoma (TCRdb year 2020). The time point label for this specimen denotes: cycle 4 day 1 (C4D1), after 6 weeks of nivolumab. Every trial patient had relapsed after autologous stem cell transplantation, and cohorts A, B and C differed in prior brentuximab vedotin exposure. Libraries were made using the immunoSEQ multiplex PCR assay. In its TCRdb copy, this immuneACCESS table keeps in-frame sequences only and misses some clones. Where compared with another copy, unresolved V genes explain less than half of these, and the others have no known cause. Within this sample are around 25,000 clones, with roughly 76% of them counted one time only. Just under 30% of the sample is held by the ten biggest clonotypes. The sequencing here drew on peripheral blood mononuclear cells (PBMCs), taken before the fourth cycle of nivolumab. Receptors were obtained from a human donor with classical Hodgkin lymphoma.

The rearrangement links TRBV11-2 to TRBJ1-2, with D perhaps TRBD1 (6 bases). This CDR3 comprises 14 residues. The V gene's germline CDR1 is SGHAT and CDR2 FQNNGV. V dropped 6 bases and J dropped 1 base, with 12 bases sitting between them. The CDR3 loop is CASREGGINYGYTF. The CDR3 DNA reads TGTGCCAGCAGAGAGGGGGGAATTAACTATGGCTACACCTTC.

The chain uses TRBV5-4 and TRBJ2-2; 8 nucleotides match TRBD2. This CDR3 spans 13 amino acids. The V gene's germline CDR1 is SGHNT and CDR2 YYREEE (reference sequence). V lost 3 bases to trimming and J lost 7 bases; unmatched junction nucleotides: 2. CDR3 loop: CASSSSGGGELFF. The CDR3 coding sequence is TGTGCCAGCAGCTCAAGCGGGGGCGGGGAGCTGTTTTTT. Filled out from reference TRBV5-4 and TRBJ2-2, the complete variable domain reads ETGVTQSPTHLIKTRGQQVTLRCSSQSGHNTVSWYQQALGQGPQFIFQYYREEENGRGNFPPRFSGLQFPNYSSELNVNALELDDSALYLCASSSSGGGELFFGEGSRLTVL.

This chain uses TRBV19 with TRBJ2-3; 9 nucleotides align to TRBD2. This CDR3 contains 14 residues. Germline V gives CDR1 LNHDA, CDR2 SQIVND (reference sequence). Trimming at V came to 6 bases and at J to 1 base, leaving 2 bases not matched to a gene. The CDR3 protein is CASSVAGGTDTQYF. The CDR3 region has the DNA TGTGCCAGTAGCGTAGCGGGGGGCACAGATACGCAGTATTTT.

V usage is TRBV28 and J usage is TRBJ1-1; D unclear. V was pared by 6 bases and J by 7 bases, with 12 bases between. CDR1 and CDR2 (germline): MDHEN, SYDVKM. CDR3 size: 12 residues. The CDR3 coding sequence is TGTGCCAGCAGGAGTCATCAATTTGAAGCTTTCTTT. This codes for CASRSHQFEAFF. The variable domain in full, completed from reference TRBV28 and TRBJ1-1, reads DVKVTQSSRYLVKRTGEKVFLECVQDMDHENMFWYRQDPGLGLRLIYFSYDVKMKEKGDIPEGYSVSREKKERFSLILESASTNQTSMYLCASRSHQFEAFFGQGTRLTVV.

This chain links TRBV6-1 with TRBJ1-2; D remains unclear. CDR1 and CDR2 from the germline V gene are MNHNS and SASEGT. The CDR3 is made up of 14 amino acids. The germline V and J ends were trimmed by 7 bases and 5 bases, with 17 bases remaining between them. Here the CDR3 DNA reads TGTGCCAGCAACCCCACCGGGGTCCAGTATGGCTACACCTTC. Protein sequence: CASNPTGVQYGYTF.

This clone came up a few times. This chain links TRBV2 with TRBJ2-7; TRBD1 is a possible D gene (5 bases). V lost 5 bases to trimming and J lost 6 bases, with 11 bases between them. Germline V gene lookup returns CDR1 SNHLY and CDR2 FYNNEI. The CDR3 runs to 12 residues. The CDR3 DNA sequence: TGTGCCAGCAGTAACGACAGATCCGAGCAGTACGTC. This translates into CASSNDRSEQYV.

This sequence joins TRBV6-5 and TRBJ1-2; a weak D match, TRBD1 (5 bases). Germline assignment: CDR1 MNHEY and CDR2 SVGAGI. This CDR3 has 12 amino acids. V was cut by 7 bases and J by 8 bases, with 14 bases left in between. CDR3 coding DNA: TGTGCCAGCACCCAAGAGGGGCGCGGCTACACCTTC. It translates to CASTQEGRGYTF.

The chain employs TRBV7-2 and TRBJ1-1; tentatively, D is TRBD1 (5 bases). The CDR3 has 14 amino acids. CDR1 is SGHTA and CDR2 is FQGNSA in the germline V gene. V dropped 1 base and J dropped 1 base, with 7 bases sitting between them. The CDR3 region is CASSLGTTNTEAFF. The CDR3 DNA follows: TGTGCCAGCAGCTTAGGGACAACGAACACTGAAGCTTTCTTT.

The chain links TRBV7-9 to TRBJ2-3, with D possibly being TRBD1 or TRBD2 (5 bases each). The CDR3 has 17 amino acids. Trimming pared 2 bases from V and 0 bases from J, leaving 15 bases between. Germline CDR1 is SEHNR and CDR2 is FQNEAQ (reference sequence). The CDR3 is CASSLRAGAGSTDTQYF. The CDR3, as DNA: TGTGCCAGCAGCTTACGCGCTGGGGCGGGTAGCACAGATACGCAGTATTTT.

This CDR3 is CASSTPGLIKTNTGELFF. For the CDR3, the DNA is TGTGCCAGCAGCACTCCCGGACTGATAAAGACGAACACCGGGGAGCTGTTTTTT. The chain uses TRBV5-6 and TRBJ2-2, with D possibly matching TRBD2 (5 bases). The CDR3 is 18 amino acids. V was pared by 4 bases and J by 0 bases, with 19 bases between. Germline loops: CDR1 SGHDT, CDR2 YYEEEE. The whole variable domain, filled in from reference TRBV5-6 and TRBJ2-2, reads DAGVTQSPTHLIKTRGQQVTLRCSPKSGHDTVSWYQQALGQGPQFIFQYYEEEERQRGNFPDRFSGHQFPNYSSELNVNALLLGDSALYLCASSTPGLIKTNTGELFFGEGSRLTVL.

This clone has more than one count but fewer than ten. J is TRBJ1-6 and V is TRBV10-3; no reliable D call. Germline CDR1 is ENHRY and CDR2 is SYGVKD. Trimming cost V 3 bases and J 7 bases, with 4 bases left between them. The CDR3 totals 12 residues. In nucleotides, the CDR3 is TGTGCCATCAGTGACCAGAATTCACCCCTCCACTTT. Translation: CAISDQNSPLHF.

The rearrangement links TRBV5-5 to TRBJ2-1, with TRBD2 matching 13 bases. Germline assignment: CDR1 SGHKS and CDR2 YYEKEE (reference sequence). The V gene end was trimmed by 3 bases and the J gene end by 9 bases; junction bases not matched to a gene: 6. This CDR3 region has 15 residues. CDR3 amino acids: CASSSGLAGSTEQFF. CDR3 in DNA: TGTGCCAGCAGCTCGGGACTAGCGGGGTCCACTGAGCAGTTCTTC.

The rearrangement links TRBV6-6 to TRBJ2-7, with D unclear. The V end lost 6 bases, the J end lost 2 bases, and 11 bases lay between the germline ends. From germline, CDR1 is MNHNY and CDR2 SVGAGI (reference sequence). This CDR3 spans 13 amino acids. The CDR3 coding sequence is TGTGCCAGCAGACTTACACTCACCTACGAGCAGTACTTC. It is translated as CASRLTLTYEQYF.

This chain uses TRBV4-2 with TRBJ2-7, with 8 bases aligning to TRBD2. From germline, CDR1 is LGHNA and CDR2 YNFKEQ. Trimming removed 5 bases from V and 3 bases from J; junction bases left unmatched: 9. This CDR3 has 15 residues. CDR3 DNA: TGTGCCAGCAGCTTAACGGGGGGGACCCACTACGAGCAGTACTTC. It yields the protein CASSLTGGTHYEQYF.

V and J are TRBV5-4 and TRBJ1-2; 8 bases align to TRBD1. The CDR3 consists of 13 residues. Germline CDR1 and CDR2: SGHNT and YYREEE (reference sequence). V was clipped by 6 bases and J by 5 bases; unmatched bases: 6. The CDR3 loop is CASTDRGRYGYTF. The CDR3 DNA sequence: TGTGCCAGCACCGACAGGGGAAGGTATGGCTACACCTTC.

The chain recombines TRBV29-1 with TRBJ2-5; D possibly matches TRBD1 or TRBD2 (5 bases each). CDR1 SQVTM and CDR2 ANQGSEA come from the germline V gene. The CDR3 spans 12 residues. V shed 4 bases and J shed 2 bases, with 8 bases lying between them. The CDR3 sequence is CSVAWGQETQYF. CDR3 sequence (DNA): TGCAGCGTTGCTTGGGGGCAAGAGACCCAGTACTTC.

V and J are TRBV7-9 and TRBJ2-1; D not certain. There are 14 residues in the CDR3. V was cut by 1 base and J by 7 bases, with 11 bases left in between. CDR1 and CDR2 from the germline V gene are SEHNR and FQNEAQ (reference sequence). CDR3 in DNA: TGTGCCAGCAGCTTAGGGGAACCAGAAAATGAGCAGTTCTTC. The encoded protein is CASSLGEPENEQFF.